This T cell receptor beta chain was profiled in a study of blood T cell repertoires in COVID-19. Study as a whole: Samples representing acute and convalescent COVID-19 were sourced from the United States, Italy and Spain. The analysed material was cDNA or gDNA that came from T cells, B-cell-depleted T cells, or PBMCs.

Authors' data handling: Estimated nucleated cell counts came from reference gene primer amplification. Sequenced by immunoSEQ multiplex PCR; TCRdb stores in-frame clones only, minus some. That table gives V, J and clone size, and the DNA gave D and trimming. Of 280,000 or so clones in the sample, about 85% were seen once. Germline CDR1 and CDR2: SNHLY and FYNNEI. The CDR3 runs 20 residues. Trimming at V came to 0 bases and at J to 4 bases, leaving 10 bases not matched to a gene. The chain is built from TRBV2 and TRBJ2-2; TRBD2 agrees at 14 bases. This clonotype was obtained from a human donor in a cohort sampled during active COVID-19. The sample taken for sequencing was peripheral blood. CDR3 protein: CASSEAKGTSGRRVTGELFF. CDR3 DNA: TGTGCCAGCAGTGAAGCTAAGGGGACTAGCGGGAGAAGGGTCACCGGGGAGCTGTTTTTT.